A single sample is the source of the 26 T cell receptor beta chains below, sequenced in a study of blood T cell repertoires in COVID-19. Some clones are missing from TCRdb's copy, which holds only in-frame ones; the method was immunoSEQ multiplex PCR. The data show about 170,000 clones, with 70% to 90% seen just once and 3.5% to 5% held by the top ten. Sequences were obtained from PBMCs or T cells enriched from blood (not recorded which). The receptors derive from a woman aged 50 to 60 who had recovered from COVID-19.

V and J are TRBV28 and TRBJ1-2; D possibly corresponds to TRBD1 (5 bases). In germline, CDR1 is MDHEN, CDR2 SYDVKM. The CDR3 is 14 amino acids. With 6 bases removed from V and 4 bases from J, the gap between germline ends came to 15 bases. CDR3 bases: TGTGCCAGCAGAACGGTCGGGGGTGGCTATGGCTACACCTTC. Encoded protein: CASRTVGGGYGYTF.

The J gene is TRBJ1-1, the V gene TRBV4-3; 7 positions agree with TRBD1. The germline gives CDR1 LGHNA, CDR2 YSLEER. The CDR3 covers 15 residues. The ends lost 4 bases at V and 2 bases at J; junction bases unmatched: 7. This CDR3 is CASSLRQGGNTEAFF. As DNA, the CDR3 is TGCGCCAGCAGCCTACGACAGGGTGGCAACACTGAAGCTTTCTTT.

The chain has TRBV29-1 and TRBJ1-1; D may be TRBD1 (5 bases). V shed 2 bases and J shed 6 bases, with 13 bases lying between them. Per the germline V gene, CDR1 is SQVTM and CDR2 is ANQGSEA. The CDR3 length is 13 residues. DNA for the CDR3: TGCAGCGTTGAAAGGGGTCGGGGGGCTGAAGCTTTCTTT. This sequence encodes CSVERGRGAEAFF.

This chain links TRBV7-2 with TRBJ2-7; the D gene is possibly TRBD2 (6 bases). Germline values: CDR1 SGHTA, CDR2 FQGNSA. V was pared by 3 bases and J by 0 bases, with 12 bases between. The CDR3 spans 15 residues. In nucleotides, the CDR3 is TGTGCCAGCAGCTTGAAGGCGGGGAGCTCCTACGAGCAGTACGTC. As protein: CASSLKAGSSYEQYV.

The V call is TRBV9, the J call TRBJ1-2, with 8 positions matching TRBD1. The CDR3 has 14 amino acids. In germline, CDR1 is SGDLS, CDR2 YYNGEE. Trimming took 4 bases from V and 5 from J; bases not matched to a gene: 7. The CDR3 DNA is TGTGCCAGCAGCTCAGACAGGGGAGGATATGGCTACACCTTC. Its translation is CASSSDRGGYGYTF. The whole variable domain, remainder taken from reference TRBV9 and TRBJ1-2, is DSGVTQTPKHLITATGQRVTLRCSPRSGDLSVYWYQQSLDQGLQFLIQYYNGEERAKGNILERFSAQQFPDLHSELNLSSLELGDSALYFCASSSDRGGYGYTFGSGTRLTVV.

The CDR3 spells CASSFVQNTEAFF. CDR3 DNA sequence: TGCGCCAGCAGCTTTGTCCAGAACACTGAAGCTTTCTTT. This sequence joins TRBV5-1 and TRBJ1-1, with D uncertain. The CDR3 totals 13 residues. Between the trimmed V and J ends, which lost 2 bases and 1 base, there was a span of 6 bases. From germline, CDR1 is SGHRS and CDR2 YFSETQ.

The chain uses TRBV7-9 and TRBJ1-1; D perhaps matches TRBD1 (6 bases). Trimming removed 5 bases from V and 8 bases from J, with 12 bases in between. CDR3 size: 12 residues. Looked up from germline, CDR1 is SEHNR and CDR2 is FQNEAQ (reference sequence). The CDR3 loop is CASSRVGAEAFF. CDR3 in DNA: TGTGCCAGCAGCCGGGTGGGGGCCGAAGCTTTCTTT.

In its sample, this clone was seen once. The CDR3 protein is CASRGQGDNYGYTF. The CDR3 nucleotides read TGTGCCAGCAGAGGACAGGGTGACAACTATGGCTACACCTTC. This rearrangement joins TRBV9 to TRBJ1-2; TRBD1 matches 8 bases. The germline V gene encodes CDR1 SGDLS and CDR2 YYNGEE. V trimming: 5 bases; J trimming: 2 bases; junction bases outside the gene matches: 5. The CDR3 has 14 residues. Using reference TRBV9 and TRBJ1-2 for the parts outside the CDR3, the full variable domain is DSGVTQTPKHLITATGQRVTLRCSPRSGDLSVYWYQQSLDQGLQFLIQYYNGEERAKGNILERFSAQQFPDLHSELNLSSLELGDSALYFCASRGQGDNYGYTFGSGTRLTVV.

The V call is TRBV16, the J call TRBJ1-2; 9 bases line up with TRBD1. V trimming: 4 bases; J trimming: 5 bases; junction bases outside the gene matches: 8. The CDR3 runs to 15 residues. Germline V gene sequence: CDR1 KGHSY, CDR2 FQNENV. The CDR3 coding sequence is TGTGCCAGCAGCCCATTTAAACAGGGGGCGTATGGCTACACCTTC. It is translated as CASSPFKQGAYGYTF.

The chain employs TRBV5-1 and TRBJ2-5, with TRBD1 matching 9 bases. Germline CDR1 is SGHRS and CDR2 is YFSETQ. The J segment lost 4 bases and the V segment lost 4 bases, leaving 5 bases of the junction unmatched. This CDR3 contains 14 residues. CDR3 amino acids: CASSMGQGRETQYF. CDR3 bases: TGCGCCAGCAGCATGGGACAGGGCCGAGAGACCCAGTACTTC.

The chain uses TRBV7-2 and TRBJ2-7; D is uncertain. V lost 2 bases to trimming and J lost 2 bases, with 10 bases between them. CDR3 length: 14 amino acids. Germline loops: CDR1 SGHTA, CDR2 FQGNSA. The CDR3 reads CASSLYLRPYEQYV. The CDR3 bases are TGTGCCAGCAGCTTATACCTACGCCCCTACGAGCAGTACGTC.

The chain combines TRBV18 with TRBJ1-3; possibly TRBD1 for D (5 bases). The germline V and J ends were trimmed by 6 bases and 0 bases, with 15 bases remaining between them. Germline CDR1 KGHSH, CDR2 LQKENI. There are 16 residues in the CDR3. This CDR3 is CASSPSLGASGNTIYF. The CDR3, as DNA: TGTGCCAGCTCGCCAAGCCTAGGGGCCTCTGGAAACACCATATATTTT.

The chain joins TRBV28 to TRBJ1-6; D unclear. Germline-derived CDR1 and CDR2 are MDHEN and SYDVKM. This CDR3 is built from 13 residues. V lost 10 bases and J lost 7, with 14 bases in between. The CDR3, as DNA: TGTGCCACCTCGGCTGAACAGAATTCACCCCTCCACTTT. This encodes CATSAEQNSPLHF. The full variable domain, completed using reference TRBV28 and TRBJ1-6, is DVKVTQSSRYLVKRTGEKVFLECVQDMDHENMFWYRQDPGLGLRLIYFSYDVKMKEKGDIPEGYSVSREKKERFSLILESASTNQTSMYLCATSAEQNSPLHFGNGTRLTVT.

J is TRBJ2-5 and V is TRBV7-2; maybe TRBD2 (5 bases). This CDR3 has 15 amino acids. The V gene lost 1 base and the J gene lost 2 bases, with 11 bases spanning the gap. Germline V gives CDR1 SGHTA, CDR2 FQGNSA. The CDR3 region is CASSLGGVGQETQYF. Written as DNA, the CDR3 is TGTGCCAGCAGCTTAGGGGGAGTGGGGCAAGAGACCCAGTACTTC. The full variable domain, completed using reference TRBV7-2 and TRBJ2-5, is GAGVSQSPSNKVTEKGKDVELRCDPISGHTALYWYRQSLGQGLEFLIYFQGNSAPDKSGLPSDRFSAERTGGSVSTLTIQRTQQEDSAVYLCASSLGGVGQETQYFGPGTRLLVL.

The chain carries TRBV4-3 and TRBJ2-1, with 11 positions matching TRBD1. V lost 3 bases, J lost 7 bases, and 5 bases stayed unmatched. There are 15 residues in the CDR3. From germline, CDR1 is LGHNA and CDR2 YSLEER. In DNA, the CDR3 is TGCGCCAGCAGCCATCAGGACAGGGGGCTAAATGAGCAGTTCTTC. Its protein product is CASSHQDRGLNEQFF.

The chain couples TRBV6-2 or TRBV6-3 to TRBJ1-5; D gene uncertain. Germline CDR1 is MNHEY and CDR2 is SVGEGT. The length of the CDR3 is 13 residues. Trimming took off 2 bases at V and 9 bases at J, with 11 bases between the two ends. CDR3 DNA: TGTGCCAGCAGTTACGAGGATGGTCCGCCCCAGCATTTT. Translating gives CASSYEDGPPQHF.

The chain is built from TRBV6-5 and TRBJ1-6; the D gene is possibly TRBD1 (5 bases). Germline CDR1 and CDR2: MNHEY and SVGAGI. The CDR3 extends over 13 amino acids. Trimming stripped 7 bases from V and 8 bases from J, with 12 bases between. The CDR3 loop reads CASNSGGYSPLHF. In DNA form, the CDR3 reads TGTGCCAGCAACTCCGGGGGTTATTCACCCCTCCACTTT.

The V and J genes are TRBV11-2 and TRBJ1-2; no reliable D call. This CDR3 has 13 amino acids. Between the trimmed V and J ends, which lost 5 bases and 3 bases, there was a span of 10 bases. Germline V gene sequence: CDR1 SGHAT, CDR2 FQNNGV. The CDR3 region has the DNA TGTGCCAGCAGCCCAGGAGGGTACTATGGCTACACCTTC. Amino acids: CASSPGGYYGYTF.

The rearrangement joins TRBV12-3 or TRBV12-4 to TRBJ1-5, with D unclear. The CDR3 contains 12 residues. V was trimmed by 7 bases and J by 0 bases, leaving 4 bases between them. DNA of the CDR3: TGTGCCAGCACAGATAGCAATCAGCCCCAGCATTTT. Translation: CASTDSNQPQHF.

The CDR3 DNA is TGTGCCAGCACCCCACGCCCGGGGGGTAATGAAAAACTGTTTTTT. Translated, it gives CASTPRPGGNEKLFF. V and J are TRBV6-5 and TRBJ1-4, with D maybe TRBD1 (5 bases). This CDR3 is 15 amino acids long. Germline V gene data show CDR1 as MNHEY and CDR2 as SVGAGI. The germline V and J ends were trimmed by 7 bases and 4 bases, with 16 bases remaining between them.

The V and J genes are TRBV7-9 and TRBJ1-5; TRBD1 is a possible D gene (5 bases). The CDR3 has 14 residues. Germline V CDR1 and CDR2: SEHNR, FQNEAQ (reference sequence). V lost 5 bases to trimming and J lost 7 bases, with 15 bases between them. CDR3 DNA: TGTGCCAGCAGCGCACAGGATGGACTACAGCCCCAGCATTTT. It is translated as CASSAQDGLQPQHF.

The J gene is TRBJ2-3, the V gene TRBV7-6, with 8 bases matching TRBD1. Germline CDR1 SGHVS, CDR2 FNYEAQ. This CDR3 comprises 15 residues. With V trimmed by 5 bases and J by 5 bases, 9 bases remained unmatched. This chain's CDR3 is CASSPDRARRDTQYF. For the CDR3, the DNA is TGTGCCAGCAGCCCGGACAGGGCGCGACGAGATACGCAGTATTTT.

The V and J genes are TRBV7-9 and TRBJ1-1, with D possibly being TRBD1 (6 bases). The CDR3 is 12 amino acids. With 7 bases removed from V and 5 bases from J, the gap between germline ends came to 11 bases. The germline CDR1 and CDR2 sequences are SEHNR and FQNEAQ (reference sequence). In DNA, the CDR3 is TGTGCCAGCACCGGGGGCGCGACTGAAGCTTTCTTT. Its translation is CASTGGATEAFF.

The chain uses TRBV19 and TRBJ2-1, with TRBD2 as a possible D gene (5 bases). CDR1 is LNHDA and CDR2 is SQIVND in the germline V gene (reference sequence). Trimming shortened V by 1 base and J by 6 bases, and 10 bases separated the two germline ends. This CDR3 comprises 14 residues. This CDR3 reads CASSIGLAVNEQFF. In DNA form, the CDR3 reads TGTGCCAGTAGTATAGGGCTAGCAGTCAATGAGCAGTTCTTC.

The J gene is TRBJ1-1, the V gene TRBV3-1 (or the pseudogene TRBV3-2); D may be TRBD1 (5 bases). This CDR3 is 14 amino acids long. Germline CDR1 reads LGHDT; CDR2 reads YNNKEL (reference sequence). V was clipped by 7 bases and J by 1 base, with 13 bases between them. CDR3 in DNA: TGTGCCAGCACAGGGTCCGGTTCGAACACTGAAGCTTTCTTT. Translation gives CASTGSGSNTEAFF.

In this sample, this clone turned up once. The rearrangement joins TRBV30 to TRBJ1-1, with TRBD1 matching over 8 bases. The CDR3 length is 16 residues. Germline V gene data show CDR1 as GTSNPN and CDR2 as SVGIG (reference sequence). The V gene end was trimmed by 3 bases and the J gene end by 1 base; junction bases not matched to a gene: 10. The CDR3 bases are TGTGCCTGGAGGGATAAGGACAGGGCGGGGAACACTGAAGCTTTCTTT. Protein: CAWRDKDRAGNTEAFF. The entire variable domain, with the rest obtained from reference TRBV30 and TRBJ1-1, is as follows: SQTIHQWPATLVQPVGSPLSLECTVEGTSNPNLYWYRQAAGRGLQLLFYSVGIGQISSEVPQNLSASRPQDRQFILSSKKLLLSDSGFYLCAWRDKDRAGNTEAFFGQGTRLTVV.